One and the same sample provided the 14 T cell receptor beta chains below, sequenced in a study of cytomegalovirus exposure and HLA in healthy donors. 13 Jbeta primers and 60 Vbeta primers were used for the PCR. Only in-frame clones appear in the TCRdb table, and some are missing; sequencing was by immunoSEQ multiplex PCR. The sample shows 90,000 to 120,000 clones, about 80% of them seen only once. Specimen: PBMCs. These receptors all stem from a woman between 40 and 50 years old in good health and CMV-seronegative.

J is TRBJ1-2 and V is TRBV27; 7 nucleotides match TRBD1. The CDR3 is 16 residues long. CDR1 is MNHEY, CDR2 SMNVEV, per germline (reference sequence). The ends lost 5 bases at V and 2 bases at J; junction bases unmatched: 11. Here the CDR3 DNA reads TGTGCCAGCAGTCAAACAACTACAGGGGCCAACTATGGCTACACCTTC. This codes for CASSQTTTGANYGYTF.

About this clone: The sample holds other DNA sequences that translate to the same CDR3. This chain uses TRBV4-3 with TRBJ2-7, with D perhaps matching TRBD2 (6 bases). The CDR3 is 16 amino acids. Trimming took off 3 bases at V and 2 bases at J, with 17 bases between the two ends. Germline V CDR1 and CDR2: LGHNA, YSLEER. The CDR3 nucleotides are TGCGCCAGCAGCCATAGCCCCGGGGGATCTCCCTACGAGCAGTACTTC. It specifies CASSHSPGGSPYEQYF.

The rearrangement joins TRBV7-9 to TRBJ2-3, with 11 bases lining up with TRBD2. This CDR3 spans 17 amino acids. V shed 6 bases, J shed 2 bases, and the junction held 10 bases outside the gene matches. CDR1 is SEHNR and CDR2 is FQNEAQ in the germline V gene (reference sequence). The CDR3 DNA follows: TGTGCCAGCAGTCCAAGGGCTAGCGGGAGGAACACAGATACGCAGTATTTT. Translated: CASSPRASGRNTDTQYF.

This clone was observed a few times. The chain recombines TRBV7-2 with TRBJ2-1; 8 nucleotides align to TRBD1. V lost 0 bases to trimming and J lost 4 bases; unmatched junction nucleotides: 2. This CDR3 is built from 15 residues. Germline CDR1 reads SGHTA; CDR2 reads FQGNSA. The CDR3 protein is CASSLAGQVYNEQFF. For the CDR3, the DNA is TGTGCCAGCAGCTTAGCGGGACAGGTTTACAATGAGCAGTTCTTC. Variable domain in full (rest from reference TRBV7-2 and TRBJ2-1): GAGVSQSPSNKVTEKGKDVELRCDPISGHTALYWYRQSLGQGLEFLIYFQGNSAPDKSGLPSDRFSAERTGGSVSTLTIQRTQQEDSAVYLCASSLAGQVYNEQFFGPGTRLTVL.

V is TRBV7-9 and J is TRBJ1-4; D ambiguous. V was pared by 1 base and J by 8 bases, with 11 bases between. The germline V gene has CDR1 SEHNR and CDR2 FQNEAQ (reference sequence). The CDR3 consists of 14 residues. CDR3 sequence: CASSLGRNGEKLFF. In DNA, the CDR3 is TGTGCCAGCAGCTTAGGAAGGAACGGGGAAAAACTGTTTTTT.

The chain combines TRBV28 with TRBJ1-2; 8 nucleotides agree with TRBD1. The ends lost 8 bases at V and 3 bases at J; junction bases unmatched: 2. This CDR3 contains 12 residues. The germline CDR1 and CDR2 sequences are MDHEN and SYDVKM. The chain's CDR3 is CASGTGDYGYTF. The CDR3, as DNA: TGTGCCAGCGGGACAGGAGACTATGGCTACACCTTC.

A few counts support this clone. This chain connects TRBV10-3 to TRBJ2-3; maybe TRBD1 (6 bases). The V gene lost 4 bases and the J gene lost 5 bases, with 7 bases spanning the gap. In germline, CDR1 is ENHRY, CDR2 SYGVKD. The CDR3 is 12 amino acids. CDR3 coding DNA: TGTGCCATCAGTGCAGGGGAAGATACGCAGTATTTT. Its translation is CAISAGEDTQYF.

V gene TRBV5-8 combines with J gene TRBJ2-1, with TRBD2 matching over 9 bases. CDR1 is SGHTS and CDR2 is YDEGEE in the germline V gene. V lost 3 bases, J lost 4 bases, and 11 bases stayed unmatched. The CDR3 has 17 residues. CDR3 loop: CASSSFWTSATYNEQFF. CDR3 in DNA: TGTGCCAGCAGCTCCTTCTGGACTAGCGCTACATACAATGAGCAGTTCTTC. Looking up the rest from reference TRBV5-8 and TRBJ2-1 gives the full variable domain: EAGVTQSPTHLIKTRGQQATLRCSPISGHTSVYWYQQALGLGLQFLLWYDEGEERNRGNFPPRFSGRQFPNYSSELNVNALELEDSALYLCASSSFWTSATYNEQFFGPGTRLTVL.

V usage is TRBV5-1 and J usage is TRBJ1-1; no clear D gene. V lost 0 bases and J 4 bases, leaving 4 bases between the germline ends. The length of the CDR3 is 12 residues. Germline CDR1 reads SGHRS; CDR2 reads YFSETQ. This chain's CDR3 is CASSLGATEAFF. CDR3 in DNA: TGCGCCAGCAGCTTGGGGGCCACTGAAGCTTTCTTT.

Only one count was recorded for this clone. The chain is built from TRBV4-2 and TRBJ1-1; 9 bases align to TRBD1. V gave up 1 base and J gave up 1 base; unmatched junction bases: 7. The CDR3 totals 17 residues. CDR1 and CDR2 from the germline V gene are LGHNA and YNFKEQ. CDR3 protein: CASSQATGGATNTEAFF. The DNA of the CDR3 is TGTGCCAGCAGCCAAGCCACAGGGGGCGCGACGAACACTGAAGCTTTCTTT.

The gene calls are TRBV7-9 and TRBJ2-6, with 8 bases identical to TRBD1. J lost 0 bases, V lost 5 bases, and 6 bases had no gene match. The CDR3 contains 17 residues. From germline, CDR1 is SEHNR and CDR2 FQNEAQ (reference sequence). The CDR3 region has the DNA TGTGCCAGCAGCAAGACAGGGGTGACCTCTGGGGCCAACGTCCTGACTTTC. Its translation is CASSKTGVTSGANVLTF. Full variable domain (rest looked up from reference TRBV7-9 and TRBJ2-6): DTGVSQNPRHKITKRGQNVTFRCDPISEHNRLYWYRQTLGQGPEFLTYFQNEAQLEKSRLLSDRFSAERPKGSFSTLEIQRTEQGDSAMYLCASSKTGVTSGANVLTFGAGSRLTVL.

The chain joins TRBV10-3 to TRBJ1-1; D is unresolved. Germline V gives CDR1 ENHRY, CDR2 SYGVKD. Trimming took 6 bases from V and 10 from J, leaving 15 bases between them. The CDR3 is made up of 12 amino acids. DNA for the CDR3: TGTGCCATCAGGGGCGAGGAGGGTGGAGCTTTCTTT. As protein: CAIRGEEGGAFF.

The genes are TRBV5-1 and TRBJ2-7; D possibly corresponds to TRBD1 (5 bases). CDR3 length equals 15 residues. Trimming pared 2 bases from V and 1 base from J, leaving 13 bases between. Germline CDR1 and CDR2: SGHRS and YFSETQ. The CDR3 region has the DNA TGCGCCAGCAGCTTAATTACAGGCCCTTCCTACGAGCAGTACTTC. Encoded protein: CASSLITGPSYEQYF.

The chain uses TRBV6-1 and TRBJ2-7; maybe TRBD1 (5 bases). V lost 2 bases, J lost 7 bases, and 21 bases lay in between. This CDR3 contains 16 residues. Germline values: CDR1 MNHNS, CDR2 SASEGT. CDR3 loop: CASSEQTLGAMGEQYF. CDR3 sequence (DNA): TGTGCCAGCAGTGAACAAACGTTAGGGGCGATGGGTGAGCAGTACTTC.